This T cell receptor (beta chain) was sequenced for a study of response to subunit inactivated influenza vaccine. This clonotype was observed at least ten times. The antigen is not known. The study, taken as a whole, reports: With each seasonal influenza vaccination, the authors suggested, few new T cells are recruited.

V lost 2 bases, J lost 2 bases, and 6 bases lay in between. Germline values: CDR1 KGHSH, CDR2 LQKENI. The CDR3 spans 13 residues. TCRdb re-derived calls from the RT-PCR reads in MiXCR, one entry per CDR3 protein. This repertoire shows about 180,000 distinct CDR3 sequences, approximately 8.7% found once; its top ten account for under 13%. The V gene is TRBV18, the J gene TRBJ2-5; no reliable D call. This sequence originates from a man aged 45-65 years who received an inactivated influenza vaccine. The sample here was non-naive T cells sorted from PBMCs, taken on the day of vaccination. The CDR3 sequence: CASSPGKQETQYF. In DNA form, the CDR3 reads TGTGCCAGCTCACCAGGAAAACAAGAGACCCAGTACTTC.